This T cell receptor beta chain is from a study of blood T cell repertoires in COVID-19. Study overall: Samples of COVID-19 (acute and convalescent) were obtained from the United States, Italy and Spain. T cells, B-cell-depleted T cells, or PBMCs supplied cDNA or gDNA.

The CDR3 spans 14 residues. The V end lost 6 bases, the J end lost 5 bases, and 16 bases lay between the germline ends. Germline V gene data show CDR1 as LNHDA and CDR2 as SQIVND (reference sequence). Original analysis: Estimated nucleated cell counts came from reference gene primer amplification. TCRdb keeps only in-frame clones here, not all; method: immunoSEQ multiplex PCR. That table supplies the V and J calls and clone size; D and trimming were determined from the DNA. Counted here are 140,000 to 150,000 clones, nearly 85% occurring once; the ten biggest clones make up 35% to 55%. This TCR derives from a human donor in a cohort sampled during active COVID-19. V usage is TRBV19 and J usage is TRBJ1-1, with D possibly being TRBD1 (5 bases). Sequencing was done on a sample of peripheral blood. DNA for the CDR3: TGTGCCAGTAGCCTCCTGGGACGGGGGACTGAAGCTTTCTTT. The encoded protein is CASSLLGRGTEAFF.